The 23 T cell receptor beta chains presented below share a single source sample, sequenced in a study of molecular identifiers for immune sequencing clone quantification. TCRdb re-called the PCR reads with MiXCR, one entry per CDR3 protein. The sample has about 630,000 distinct CDR3 sequences, approximately 24% seen once. The sequencing input was naive CD8+ T cells from blood, with Jurkat cell RNA spiked in. Subset noted: FACS-sorted CD8+CD4-CCR7+CD45RA+ naive T cells. All receptors derive from a human donor in good health. Some libraries in this study had Jurkat cell RNA spiked in.

This clonotype has at least ten counts. V is TRBV5-4 and J is TRBJ2-7; 7 nucleotides line up with TRBD1. Germline V gives CDR1 SGHNT, CDR2 YYREEE (reference sequence). Unmatched junction bases numbered 4, after V lost 3 bases and J lost 1 base. The CDR3 extends over 14 amino acids. CDR3 in amino acids: CASSSGQSSYEQYF. The DNA of the CDR3 is TGTGCCAGCAGCTCGGGACAGAGTTCCTACGAGCAGTACTTC.

This clonotype was recorded many times. The rearrangement joins TRBV7-9 to TRBJ1-5, with D possibly matching TRBD1 (5 bases). V lost 0 bases, J lost 7 bases, and 10 bases lay in between. There are 14 residues in the CDR3. Germline V gives CDR1 SEHNR, CDR2 FQNEAQ (reference sequence). In nucleotides, the CDR3 is TGTGCCAGCAGCTTAGCCCCAGACAGCCAGCCCCAGCATTTT. Its translation is CASSLAPDSQPQHF.

This chain joins TRBV20-1 and TRBJ2-1; TRBD2 is a possible D gene (6 bases). Germline lookup yields CDR1 DFQATT and CDR2 SNEGSKA (reference sequence). CDR3 size: 14 residues. Trimming stripped 5 bases from V and 6 bases from J, with 17 bases between. The CDR3 nucleotides are TGCAGTGCTCCCCAACCGGGACTCAGCAATGAGCAGTTCTTC. Its protein is CSAPQPGLSNEQFF.

This chain joins TRBV7-3 and TRBJ2-3; 8 bases are a match to TRBD1. V was pared by 1 base and J by 2 bases, with 5 bases of the junction left unmatched. In germline, CDR1 is SGHTA, CDR2 FQGTGA. The CDR3 spans 16 residues. Written as DNA, the CDR3 is TGTGCCAGCAGCTTAAGGACAGGGACAGACACAGATACGCAGTATTTT. Residues: CASSLRTGTDTDTQYF.

This clonotype was detected only a few times. The chain combines TRBV3-1 with TRBJ2-2; no firm D call. The CDR3 length is 17 residues. V dropped 0 bases and J dropped 6 bases, with 17 bases sitting between them. Germline lookup yields CDR1 LGHDT and CDR2 YNNKEL (reference sequence). CDR3 nucleotide sequence: TGTGCCAGCAGCCAAGATCTTTGGGAAATGGGTGCCGGGGAGCTGTTTTTT. Its translation is CASSQDLWEMGAGELFF.

This clonotype was seen a few times. The chain joins TRBV27 to TRBJ2-5; TRBD1 aligns across 9 bases. J lost 6 bases, V lost 5 bases, and 7 bases had no gene match. This CDR3 is built from 14 residues. Germline V gene sequence: CDR1 MNHEY, CDR2 SMNVEV (reference sequence). In DNA form, the CDR3 reads TGTGCCAGCAGTCCGGGACAGGGTAAAAAGACCCAGTACTTC. Amino acid sequence: CASSPGQGKKTQYF.

This clonotype showed up many times. The V gene is TRBV29-1, the J gene TRBJ2-3, with 7 bases aligning to TRBD2. The CDR3 runs 15 residues. Germline V lookup: CDR1 SQVTM, CDR2 ANQGSEA. V lost 4 bases, J lost 0 bases, and 7 bases stayed unmatched. In DNA, the CDR3 is TGCAGCGTTGCCCGCGGGAGTACTAGCACAGATACGCAGTATTTT. It is translated as CSVARGSTSTDTQYF.

This chain uses TRBV6-2 or TRBV6-3 with TRBJ1-6; D unresolved. The germline V gene encodes CDR1 MNHEY and CDR2 SVGEGT. V gave up 4 bases and J gave up 16 bases, with 20 bases separating them. This CDR3 has 14 amino acids. CDR3 sequence reads: CASSLWTGVTALHF. The CDR3 DNA reads TGTGCCAGCAGTTTGTGGACTGGGGTGACGGCTCTCCACTTT.

The gene calls are TRBV12-3 or TRBV12-4 and TRBJ2-2; 10 nucleotides match TRBD1. V lost 7 bases and J lost 6; bases outside the gene matches: 20. The CDR3 runs to 19 residues. The CDR3 loop reads CASKPRMTGGPPGAGELFF. For the CDR3, the DNA is TGTGCCAGCAAACCTCGTATGACAGGGGGCCCTCCCGGGGCCGGGGAGCTGTTTTTT.

A note on this clonotype: One base away lies a much larger clone, so this may be a sequencing read error. The CDR3 does not end in the conserved phenylalanine or tryptophan, so this is likely a read error. This sequence joins TRBV27 and TRBJ2-2, with D unresolved. V dropped 3 bases and J dropped 6 bases, with 8 bases sitting between them. This CDR3 is built from 13 residues. The germline V gene has CDR1 MNHEY and CDR2 SMNVEV (reference sequence). CDR3 DNA: TGTGCCAGCAGTTTTATGGGCCCCGGGGAGCTGTTTTCT. Its protein product is CASSFMGPGELFS.

This clonotype has ten or more counts. V and J are TRBV7-9 and TRBJ1-1, with D hard to call. The V gene lost 6 bases and the J gene lost 1 base, with 12 bases spanning the gap. CDR1 and CDR2 (germline): SEHNR, FQNEAQ (reference sequence). The CDR3 extends over 14 amino acids. Here the CDR3 DNA reads TGTGCCAGCAGTTATGAGAGGCCGAACACTGAAGCTTTCTTT. Its protein product is CASSYERPNTEAFF.

As for this clonotype: A read error may be the cause here, since a much bigger clone is one base away. The V call is TRBV30, the J call TRBJ2-1; 9 nucleotides agree with TRBD2. CDR1 is GTSNPN, CDR2 SVGIG, per germline (reference sequence). CDR3 length: 13 residues. The CDR3 here is CAWSIAGVNEQIF. The CDR3 DNA reads as TGTGCCTGGAGTATAGCGGGAGTGAATGAGCAGATCTTC.

As to this clonotype: This may be a read error, as it is one base from a much larger clone. The CDR3 DNA reads as TGTGCCACCACGGAACCCACGCGCTACACCTTC. Encoded protein: CATTEPTRYTF. This chain links TRBV6-1 with TRBJ1-2; no firm D call. Germline V CDR1 and CDR2: MNHNS, SASEGT. Trimming removed 10 bases at V and 9 bases at J, with 15 bases between. The CDR3 runs 11 residues.

The CDR3 spells CASSSIRVYEQFF. In nucleotides, the CDR3 is TGTGCCAGCAGCTCAATTAGGGTCTATGAGCAGTTCTTC. The rearrangement links TRBV7-9 to TRBJ2-1; D is unresolved. Per the germline V gene, CDR1 is SEHNR and CDR2 is FQNEAQ (reference sequence). This CDR3 has 13 amino acids. Between the trimmed V and J ends, which lost 4 bases and 8 bases, there was a span of 12 bases. Together with reference TRBV7-9 and TRBJ2-1, the CDR3 gives the full variable domain: DTGVSQNPRHKITKRGQNVTFRCDPISEHNRLYWYRQTLGQGPEFLTYFQNEAQLEKSRLLSDRFSAERPKGSFSTLEIQRTEQGDSAMYLCASSSIRVYEQFFGPGTRLTVL.

This clonotype was counted a few times. The chain has TRBV6-1 and TRBJ2-7; 8 bases map to TRBD1. The CDR3 extends over 15 amino acids. Germline V CDR1 and CDR2: MNHNS, SASEGT. J lost 3 bases, V lost 1 base, and 5 bases had no gene match. The CDR3 DNA sequence: TGTGCCAGCAGTGAAGACAGGGGGTTTGGCTACGAGCAGTACTTC. Translation gives CASSEDRGFGYEQYF.

This clonotype was recorded at least ten times. This chain connects TRBV7-6 to TRBJ1-1; D perhaps matches TRBD1 (6 bases). V was pared by 5 bases and J by 1 base, with 29 bases between. CDR3 length equals 20 residues. CDR1 is SGHVS, CDR2 FNYEAQ, per germline. This CDR3 is CASSRAPPLGGGSANTEAFF. The CDR3 bases are TGTGCCAGCAGCCGGGCCCCCCCGTTGGGTGGGGGCTCGGCGAACACTGAAGCTTTCTTT.

To note about this clonotype: One end of the junction is discordant with germline, which a read error may explain. The rearrangement uses TRBV13 and TRBJ2-2, with a tentative D call TRBD2 (5 bases). The CDR3 consists of 11 residues. Germline V lookup: CDR1 PRHDT, CDR2 FYEKMQ (reference sequence). The CDR3 reads CASGRYGEQFF. The DNA of the CDR3 is TGTGCCAGCGGTCGGTACGGGGAGCAGTTTTTT.

This clonotype has a count of ten or more. V gene TRBV7-2 combines with J gene TRBJ1-3; tentatively, D is TRBD1 (6 bases). The CDR3 covers 17 residues. V lost 1 base and J lost 6, with 19 bases in between. Germline CDR1 SGHTA, CDR2 FQGNSA. The DNA of the CDR3 is TGTGCCAGCAGCTTAGTCTTGGGGGGCGCATTCGAAAACACCATATATTTT. Translating it yields CASSLVLGGAFENTIYF.

Remarks on this clonotype: A single base separates this from a much larger clone, so it may be a read error. The chain combines TRBV7-9 with TRBJ1-1; possibly TRBD1 for D (5 bases). CDR1 is SEHNR and CDR2 is FQNEAQ in the germline V gene (reference sequence). There are 13 residues in the CDR3. The CDR3 bases are TGTGCCAGCAGCTCCCCGATAGGGACTGGAGCTTTCTTT. Translation: CASSSPIGTGAFF. Variable domain in full (rest from reference TRBV7-9 and TRBJ1-1): DTGVSQNPRHKITKRGQNVTFRCDPISEHNRLYWYRQTLGQGPEFLTYFQNEAQLEKSRLLSDRFSAERPKGSFSTLEIQRTEQGDSAMYLCASSSPIGTGAFFGQGTRLTVV.

This clonotype has a handful of counts. The rearrangement joins TRBV6-1 to TRBJ2-5; TRBD1 matches at 7 bases. The CDR3 has 16 amino acids. The germline gives CDR1 MNHNS, CDR2 SASEGT. Trimming took 8 bases from V and 3 from J; bases not matched to a gene: 15. The CDR3 DNA is TGTGCCAGCCCACCCCCCGGGACAGATATGGAAGAGACCCAGTACTTC. Translating gives CASPPPGTDMEETQYF.

This clonotype has a count of ten or more. V is TRBV28 and J is TRBJ1-5; D gene ambiguous. The CDR3 runs 17 residues. Trimming left V 4 bases short and J 2 bases short, with 18 bases between. Germline V gene data show CDR1 as MDHEN and CDR2 as SYDVKM. DNA for the CDR3: TGTGCCAGCAGTTCCCCCCTCCGGGTTGGAGGCAATCAGCCCCAGCATTTT. This translates into CASSSPLRVGGNQPQHF.

The CDR3 coding sequence is TGTGCCAGGGGAACCCCCGAGGGAAACACCATATATTTT. Amino acids: CARGTPEGNTIYF. The chain joins TRBV25-1 to TRBJ1-3; D remains unclear. The CDR3 consists of 13 residues. Germline CDR1 MGHDK, CDR2 SYGVNS. V dropped 9 bases and J dropped 4 bases, with 13 bases sitting between them.

This clonotype was observed a single time. This sequence joins TRBV28 and TRBJ1-1; a possible D gene is TRBD1 (5 bases). V was pared by 2 bases and J by 4 bases, with 17 bases between. Per the germline V gene, CDR1 is MDHEN and CDR2 is SYDVKM. The CDR3 runs to 16 residues. The CDR3 bases are TGTGCCAGCAGTTTACGAACCCTGGGGCCCAGCACTGAAGCTTTCTTT. This translates into CASSLRTLGPSTEAFF.